This record concerns one T cell receptor beta chain sequence. This entry comes from a study of blood T cell repertoires in COVID-19. Turning to the study itself: T cells, B-cell-depleted T cells, or PBMCs provided the cDNA or gDNA that served as material.

V lost 6 bases and J 6 bases, leaving 15 bases between the germline ends. The CDR3 totals 13 residues. The V gene's germline CDR1 is KGHSH and CDR2 LQKENI. The repertoire was sequenced with immunoSEQ multiplex PCR; TCRdb's copy has only in-frame clones and lacks some. The sample consists of 55,000 to 60,000 clones, less than 85% of them appearing once. Sequencing was done on a sample of peripheral blood. The V and J genes are TRBV18 and TRBJ2-7; no clear D gene. The source is a man in his 70s with active COVID-19. The CDR3 sequence: CASSPTWQSEQYF. The CDR3 coding sequence is TGTGCCAGCTCTCCGACATGGCAGAGCGAGCAGTACTTC.